The subject of this entry is one T cell receptor (beta chain). Germline CDR1 reads LGHDT; CDR2 reads YNNKEL (reference sequence). Trimming at V came to 3 bases and at J to 5 bases, leaving 6 bases not matched to a gene. There are 14 residues in the CDR3. The data belong to a study of control samples from healthy donors and cancer patients. Sequencing used immunoSEQ multiplex PCR; TCRdb keeps in-frame clones, though not all of them. The table has 170,000 or so clones, 80% to 95% seen once; the top ten hold about 2.1%. Sequencing used blood. This clonotype originated in a woman aged 40 to 55 in good health. This chain joins TRBV3-1 (or the pseudogene TRBV3-2) and TRBJ2-5; 7 bases are a match to TRBD2. The CDR3 coding sequence is TGTGCCAGCAGCCAGACGACTAGCTTCGAGACCCAGTACTTC. Translating it yields CASSQTTSFETQYF.